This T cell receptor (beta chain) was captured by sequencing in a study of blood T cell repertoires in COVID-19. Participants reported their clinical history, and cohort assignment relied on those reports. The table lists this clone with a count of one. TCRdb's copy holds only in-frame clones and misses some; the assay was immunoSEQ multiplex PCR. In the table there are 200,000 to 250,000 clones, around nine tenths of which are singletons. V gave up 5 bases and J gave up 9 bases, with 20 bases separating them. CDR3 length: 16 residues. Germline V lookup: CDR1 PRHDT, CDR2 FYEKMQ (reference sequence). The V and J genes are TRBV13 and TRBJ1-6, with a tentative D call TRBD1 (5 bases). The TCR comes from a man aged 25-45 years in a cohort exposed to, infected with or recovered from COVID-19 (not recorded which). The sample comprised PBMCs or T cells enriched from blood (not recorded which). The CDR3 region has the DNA TGTGCCAGCAGCCAAACCTTTAGGAGGGGAGGTTCACCCCTCCACTTT. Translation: CASSQTFRRGGSPLHF.